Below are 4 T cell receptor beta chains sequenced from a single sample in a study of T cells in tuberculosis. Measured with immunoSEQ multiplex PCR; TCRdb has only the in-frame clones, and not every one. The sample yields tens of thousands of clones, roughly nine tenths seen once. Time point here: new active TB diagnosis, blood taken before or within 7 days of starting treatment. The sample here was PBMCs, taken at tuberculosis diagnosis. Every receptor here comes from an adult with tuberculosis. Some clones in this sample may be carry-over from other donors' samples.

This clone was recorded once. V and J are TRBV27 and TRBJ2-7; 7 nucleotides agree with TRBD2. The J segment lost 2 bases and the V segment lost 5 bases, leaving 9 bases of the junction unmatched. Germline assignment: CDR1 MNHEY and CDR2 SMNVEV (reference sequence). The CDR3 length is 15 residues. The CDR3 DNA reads TGTGCCAGCAGTAACGACGGACTAGTCCCCTACGAGCAGTACTTC. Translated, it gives CASSNDGLVPYEQYF.

CDR3 coding DNA: TGTGCCAGCAGTGGCGCCGGGTTCGGCAATCAGCCCCAGCATTTT. It specifies CASSGAGFGNQPQHF. The V and J genes are TRBV2 and TRBJ1-5; the D is unclear. Germline V gene lookup returns CDR1 SNHLY and CDR2 FYNNEI. The CDR3 loop spans 15 amino acids. V lost 4 bases and J lost 2, with 12 bases in between.

The CDR3, as DNA: TGTGCCAGCAGCTTAGAGATGCAGGGGGGTGGCTACACCTTC. It yields the protein CASSLEMQGGGYTF. J is TRBJ1-2 and V is TRBV7-9, with TRBD1 matching 7 bases. CDR3 length: 14 amino acids. Trimming took 1 base from V and 7 from J; bases not matched to a gene: 6. Germline V gives CDR1 SEHNR, CDR2 FQNEAQ (reference sequence).

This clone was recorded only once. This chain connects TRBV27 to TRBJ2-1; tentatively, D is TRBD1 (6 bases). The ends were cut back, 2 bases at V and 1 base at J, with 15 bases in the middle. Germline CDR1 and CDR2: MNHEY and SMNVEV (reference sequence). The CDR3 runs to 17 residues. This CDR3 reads CASSLTQGQNSYNEQFF. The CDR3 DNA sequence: TGTGCCAGCAGTTTAACCCAGGGGCAAAATTCCTACAATGAGCAGTTCTTC.